This is a list of T cell receptor beta chains from one sample in a study of patients and donors after allogeneic stem cell transplantation. TCRdb reanalysed the RT-PCR reads using MiXCR and keeps one entry per CDR3 protein. The repertoire consists of some 31,000 distinct CDR3 sequences, with more than 35% occurring once and the leading ten covering 76%. Sequencing was performed on blood, either unsorted or a sorted T cell fraction (not recorded which). Receptor source: a human donor who was either an allogeneic HSCT recipient or a stem cell or donor lymphocyte infusion donor (not recorded which). It is not recorded whose cells these are; they may come from a transplant donor. CDR3s include the opening cysteine and the closing phenylalanine or tryptophan. A D gene is named only where the DNA matches it firmly. Clone size is shown for a subset of rows, as once, few, many or a class of expanded clone.

d_gene: -; v_gene: TRBV18; j_gene: TRBJ1-2; abundance: -; CDR3aa: CASSLTGAGGGYTF
d_gene: TRBD1; v_gene: TRBV29-1; j_gene: TRBJ2-5; abundance: -; CDR3aa: CSVRTGGETQYF
d_gene: -; v_gene: TRBV5-5; j_gene: TRBJ1-6; abundance: -; CDR3aa: CASSLDLLGYSPLHF
d_gene: TRBD1; v_gene: TRBV20-1; j_gene: TRBJ2-7; abundance: -; CDR3aa: CSVGDRATYEQYF
d_gene: TRBD1; v_gene: TRBV11-2; j_gene: TRBJ1-2; abundance: few; CDR3aa: CASTLHRGDTGYTF
d_gene: -; v_gene: TRBV7-6; j_gene: TRBJ2-7; abundance: -; CDR3aa: CASSLAHTSYEQYF
d_gene: -; v_gene: TRBV10-3; j_gene: TRBJ2-7; abundance: -; CDR3aa: CAISELADSYEQYF
d_gene: TRBD1; v_gene: TRBV6-5; j_gene: TRBJ1-1; abundance: medium-sized; CDR3aa: CASSYDRGQTEAFF
d_gene: -; v_gene: TRBV5-1; j_gene: TRBJ1-6; abundance: -; CDR3aa: CASSLVGAGTNSPLHF
d_gene: -; v_gene: TRBV5-1; j_gene: TRBJ2-6; abundance: once; CDR3aa: CASNSITGANVLTF
d_gene: TRBD2; v_gene: TRBV12-3/TRBV12-4; j_gene: TRBJ2-1; abundance: few; CDR3aa: CASSRGLAGFNEQFF
d_gene: -; v_gene: TRBV15; j_gene: TRBJ2-7; abundance: -; CDR3aa: CATSTLSGDYEQYF
d_gene: -; v_gene: TRBV5-8; j_gene: TRBJ1-5; abundance: -; CDR3aa: CASSLGTARDQPQHF
d_gene: -; v_gene: TRBV24-1; j_gene: TRBJ1-5; abundance: few; CDR3aa: CATSWGRVVQPQHF
d_gene: TRBD1; v_gene: TRBV7-2; j_gene: TRBJ1-2; abundance: few; CDR3aa: CASSFRQGPSNYGYTF
d_gene: -; v_gene: TRBV20-1; j_gene: TRBJ2-1; abundance: -; CDR3aa: CSARDLDPWNEQFF
d_gene: -; v_gene: TRBV12-3/TRBV12-4; j_gene: TRBJ1-2; abundance: few; CDR3aa: CASSFVGVYGYTF
d_gene: -; v_gene: TRBV20-1; j_gene: TRBJ2-5; abundance: -; CDR3aa: CSARGQTQETQYF
d_gene: -; v_gene: TRBV19; j_gene: TRBJ1-5; abundance: few; CDR3aa: CASSDRDDHFYSNQPQHF
d_gene: -; v_gene: TRBV4-2; j_gene: TRBJ2-1; abundance: -; CDR3aa: CASSQQFDEQFF
d_gene: TRBD2; v_gene: TRBV6-2/TRBV6-3; j_gene: TRBJ2-7; abundance: -; CDR3aa: CASSSIAGGLSYEQYF
d_gene: TRBD1; v_gene: TRBV12-3/TRBV12-4; j_gene: TRBJ1-2; abundance: -; CDR3aa: CASRPGQGAGYGYTF
d_gene: -; v_gene: TRBV24-1; j_gene: TRBJ1-3; abundance: few; CDR3aa: CATSDLANTIYF
d_gene: -; v_gene: TRBV29-1; j_gene: TRBJ1-1; abundance: few; CDR3aa: CSVEWGAYTEAFF
d_gene: -; v_gene: TRBV7-2; j_gene: TRBJ1-3; abundance: -; CDR3aa: CASSLRHRPISGNTIYF
d_gene: TRBD2; v_gene: TRBV24-1; j_gene: TRBJ2-3; abundance: -; CDR3aa: CATRASGGLLGTDTQYF
d_gene: TRBD1; v_gene: TRBV5-1; j_gene: TRBJ2-1; abundance: -; CDR3aa: CASSLEKGADEQFF
d_gene: -; v_gene: TRBV4-2; j_gene: TRBJ2-1; abundance: -; CDR3aa: CASSQGLVNEQFF
d_gene: TRBD1; v_gene: TRBV5-6; j_gene: TRBJ2-1; abundance: -; CDR3aa: CASSYPGQPYNEQFF
d_gene: -; v_gene: TRBV7-8; j_gene: TRBJ1-1; abundance: few; CDR3aa: CASSDSVGAFF
d_gene: -; v_gene: TRBV2; j_gene: TRBJ2-1; abundance: few; CDR3aa: CASSEKDDPRDYNEQFF
d_gene: TRBD1; v_gene: TRBV14; j_gene: TRBJ1-1; abundance: -; CDR3aa: CASSQLDRGVNTEAFF
d_gene: TRBD1; v_gene: TRBV20-1; j_gene: TRBJ2-3; abundance: -; CDR3aa: CSAEGQAHTDTQYF